Below, 21 T cell receptor beta chains from the same sample are listed, as sequenced in a study of blood T cell repertoires in COVID-19. Produced via immunoSEQ multiplex PCR; TCRdb's table is partial and in-frame only. The profile covers about 160,000 clones, with around 89% appearing a single time and around 2.9% taken by the ten largest. The sequenced sample consisted of peripheral blood. These receptors were obtained from a man aged 60 to 69 with acute or convalescent COVID-19.

A single count supports this clone. V gene TRBV11-2 combines with J gene TRBJ1-3; no firm D call. This CDR3 has 16 amino acids. The germline V and J ends were trimmed by 5 bases and 1 base, with 15 bases remaining between them. Germline-derived CDR1 and CDR2 are SGHAT and FQNNGV. The CDR3 DNA reads TGTGCCAGCAGCCCCCGCCGGGATGGATCTGGAAACACCATATATTTT. Translation gives CASSPRRDGSGNTIYF.

The chain recombines TRBV5-5 with TRBJ2-3, with 10 bases identical to TRBD2. Germline V gene data show CDR1 as SGHKS and CDR2 as YYEKEE (reference sequence). The length of the CDR3 is 16 residues. With 1 base clipped from V and 1 base from J, the junction kept 3 bases outside the gene matches. CDR3 sequence: CASSLQLAGRTDTQYF. The CDR3 region has the DNA TGTGCCAGCAGCTTGCAACTAGCGGGGCGCACAGATACGCAGTATTTT.

The V and J genes are TRBV7-9 and TRBJ2-2, with 9 bases that match TRBD2. Germline lookup yields CDR1 SEHNR and CDR2 FQNEAQ (reference sequence). The CDR3 sequence is 14 residues long. V shed 5 bases and J 5 bases; nucleotides not matched to a gene: 3. CDR3 region: CASSRAGGTGELFF. The CDR3 region has the DNA TGTGCCAGCAGCCGCGCGGGGGGGACCGGGGAGCTGTTTTTT.

This clone showed up just once. The genes are TRBV7-6 and TRBJ1-2; D is perhaps TRBD1 (6 bases). Trimming took 6 bases from V and 7 from J, leaving 18 bases between them. This CDR3 is 14 amino acids long. Germline V CDR1 and CDR2: SGHVS, FNYEAQ. Here the CDR3 reads CASSLDAGQSGYTF. The CDR3 nucleotides are TGTGCCAGCAGTCTCGACGCCGGACAGTCTGGCTACACCTTC.

The rearrangement joins TRBV11-2 to TRBJ2-7, with D tentatively TRBD1 (6 bases). Germline-derived CDR1 and CDR2 are SGHAT and FQNNGV. Trimming took off 2 bases at V and 5 bases at J, with 10 bases between the two ends. This CDR3 has 13 amino acids. The CDR3 protein is CASSLSRGHEQYF. CDR3 nucleotides: TGTGCCAGCAGCTTAAGCAGGGGCCACGAGCAGTACTTC.

This clone showed up just a few times. This sequence joins TRBV6-1 and TRBJ2-7, with D unresolved. Trimming shortened V by 2 bases and J by 4 bases, and 6 bases separated the two germline ends. This CDR3 has 12 amino acids. Germline CDR1 MNHNS, CDR2 SASEGT. The CDR3 loop is CASSEQNYEQYF. The DNA of the CDR3 is TGTGCCAGCAGTGAACAGAATTACGAGCAGTACTTC.

This clone was observed a handful of times. This sequence joins TRBV18 and TRBJ2-1; tentatively, D is TRBD1 (5 bases). This CDR3 has 15 amino acids. Germline values: CDR1 KGHSH, CDR2 LQKENI. V was clipped by 3 bases and J by 2 bases, with 11 bases between them. CDR3 sequence: CASSPRTLTYNEQFF. The CDR3, as DNA: TGTGCCAGCTCACCGAGGACACTAACCTACAATGAGCAGTTCTTC.

J is TRBJ1-4 and V is TRBV30; no firm D call. In germline, CDR1 is GTSNPN, CDR2 SVGIG (reference sequence). The CDR3 is 14 residues long. V was cut by 3 bases and J by 6 bases, with 14 bases left in between. The CDR3 protein is CAWRRAVGYEKLFF. CDR3 in DNA: TGTGCCTGGAGGAGGGCAGTCGGGTATGAAAAACTGTTTTTT.

The gene calls are TRBV13 and TRBJ1-2, with 11 bases identical to TRBD1. Losses at the gene ends were 4 bases for V and 6 bases for J; bases not matched to a gene: 10. Germline V lookup: CDR1 PRHDT, CDR2 FYEKMQ (reference sequence). This CDR3 has 16 residues. CDR3 in amino acids: CASSSGQGALRHGYTF. The CDR3 nucleotides read TGTGCCAGCAGCTCCGGACAGGGGGCCCTACGGCATGGCTACACCTTC.

This CDR3 is CASSFSRRGVDEQYF. The CDR3 region has the DNA TGTGCCAGCAGCTTTAGCCGCAGGGGAGTCGACGAGCAGTACTTC. The J gene is TRBJ2-7, the V gene TRBV7-9, with D maybe TRBD1 (6 bases). This CDR3 comprises 15 residues. CDR1 SEHNR and CDR2 FQNEAQ come from the germline V gene (reference sequence). V was clipped by 3 bases and J by 5 bases, with 17 bases between them.

The table lists this clone with a count of one. The V gene is TRBV27, the J gene TRBJ2-7, with 7 nucleotides matching TRBD2. There are 13 residues in the CDR3. Trimming cost V 3 bases and J 4 bases; bases outside gene matches: 3. CDR1 and CDR2 (germline): MNHEY, SMNVEV (reference sequence). The CDR3 is CASSLRTSYEQYF. Here the CDR3 DNA reads TGTGCCAGCAGTTTGCGGACTAGTTACGAGCAGTACTTC.

The chain recombines TRBV7-9 with TRBJ1-2; TRBD1 matches at 7 bases. The germline CDR1 and CDR2 sequences are SEHNR and FQNEAQ (reference sequence). Unmatched junction bases numbered 4, after V lost 5 bases and J lost 4 bases. The length of the CDR3 is 13 residues. As DNA, the CDR3 is TGTGCCAGCAGCCTCGACAGGGTCTATGGCTACACCTTC. Its translation is CASSLDRVYGYTF.

The rearrangement uses TRBV10-2 and TRBJ2-3, with 14 bases identical to TRBD2. The CDR3 spans 18 residues. Germline CDR1 and CDR2: WSHSY and SAAADI. The J segment lost 5 bases and the V segment lost 6 bases, leaving 13 bases of the junction unmatched. This CDR3 reads CASRTAPGLAGAGDTQYF. CDR3 DNA sequence: TGCGCCAGCAGGACAGCACCGGGACTAGCGGGGGCCGGAGATACGCAGTATTTT.

This clone was detected a few times. The chain has TRBV6-5 and TRBJ1-5, with D unresolved. Germline values: CDR1 MNHEY, CDR2 SVGAGI. The germline V and J ends were trimmed by 6 bases and 5 bases, with 11 bases remaining between them. The CDR3 is 13 amino acids. CDR3 loop: CASRRKLDQPQHF. DNA for the CDR3: TGTGCCAGCAGGAGGAAGTTAGATCAGCCCCAGCATTTT.

V usage is TRBV7-5 and J usage is TRBJ1-5. TRBV7-5 is termed a pseudogene. The CDR3 extends over 16 amino acids. CDR3 nucleotide sequence: TGTGCCAGAAGCTTAAACCGGGGTAGGAGCAATCAGCCCCAGCATTTT. This translates into CARSLNRGRSNQPQHF.

This clone appeared a few times. The chain's CDR3 is CAISGRGGSRNEQFF. In DNA form, the CDR3 reads TGTGCCATCAGTGGCAGAGGGGGCTCAAGAAATGAGCAGTTCTTC. This chain connects TRBV10-3 to TRBJ2-1; 7 positions match TRBD1. Germline values: CDR1 ENHRY, CDR2 SYGVKD. This CDR3 has 15 residues. The ends lost 4 bases at V and 7 bases at J; junction bases unmatched: 10.

The V gene is TRBV2, the J gene TRBJ1-3; D unresolved. Germline-derived CDR1 and CDR2 are SNHLY and FYNNEI. The CDR3 length is 17 residues. V lost 2 bases to trimming and J lost 0 bases, with 14 bases between them. The CDR3 reads CASSEMSMRHSGNTIYF. In DNA, the CDR3 is TGTGCCAGCAGTGAAATGTCAATGAGACACTCTGGAAACACCATATATTTT. Variable domain in full (rest from reference TRBV2 and TRBJ1-3): EPEVTQTPSHQVTQMGQEVILRCVPISNHLYFYWYRQILGQKVEFLVSFYNNEISEKSEIFDDQFSVERPDGSNFTLKIRSTKLEDSAMYFCASSEMSMRHSGNTIYFGEGSWLTVV.

The chain employs TRBV3-1 (or the pseudogene TRBV3-2) and TRBJ2-5, with 9 bases aligning to TRBD2. V gave up 3 bases and J gave up 3 bases; unmatched junction bases: 8. This CDR3 spans 16 amino acids. Germline V gene sequence: CDR1 LGHDT, CDR2 YNNKEL (reference sequence). Here the CDR3 DNA reads TGTGCCAGCAGCCATTGGGGCGGGGGGGCGGAAGAGACCCAGTACTTC. This translates into CASSHWGGGAEETQYF.

This chain joins TRBV14 and TRBJ1-1; D is unclear. The CDR3 loop spans 13 amino acids. Deletions cut 1 base from V and 1 base from J, with 4 bases between. Germline values: CDR1 SGHDN, CDR2 FVKESK. The CDR3 region has the DNA TGTGCCAGCAGCCAAGGACAGAACACTGAAGCTTTCTTT. This translates into CASSQGQNTEAFF.

This chain links TRBV30 with TRBJ1-2; possibly TRBD1 for D (5 bases). Germline V gene lookup returns CDR1 GTSNPN and CDR2 SVGIG (reference sequence). This CDR3 is 14 amino acids long. Trimming shortened V by 0 bases and J by 6 bases, and 14 bases separated the two germline ends. CDR3 loop: CAWSVSRAPDGYTF. CDR3 DNA sequence: TGTGCCTGGAGTGTATCCAGGGCCCCCGATGGCTACACCTTC.

This clone was seen more than once but under ten times. The chain carries TRBV6-2 or TRBV6-3 and TRBJ1-5; unclear D gene. V lost 2 bases to trimming and J lost 4 bases, with 15 bases between them. Per the germline V gene, CDR1 is MNHEY and CDR2 is SVGEGT. The CDR3 is 16 residues long. CDR3 amino acids: CASSYPLAGLNQPQHF. The CDR3 DNA is TGTGCCAGCAGTTACCCCCTCGCAGGCCTGAATCAGCCCCAGCATTTT.